The clone carrying this TCR beta chain appeared many times. Its specificity is not known. This CDR3 region has 15 residues. From germline, CDR1 is KGHDR and CDR2 SFDVKD. The V and J ends lost 2 bases and 7 bases respectively, with 15 bases between them. The data stem from a study of blood T cells in healthy people across ages. The study, taken as a whole, reports: TCR beta diversity per million T cells fell roughly linearly with age. Comparison with aged donors showed that long-lived donors had more naive CD4+ cells and higher diversity.

A second PCR, run for about 6 to 12 cycles, used a sample-barcoded 5' primer plus a J-beta primer mix. TCRdb independently ran MiXCR on the 5' RACE reads; one entry per CDR3 protein. The table records 500,000 to 700,000 distinct CDR3 sequences, 25% to 35% of them present only once. Russia was home to the donors, healthy Caucasian individuals aged roughly 6 to 90. This sequence joins TRBV24-1 and TRBJ2-3, with D possibly being TRBD1 (5 bases). The sequenced sample consisted of blood. This sequence was found in a woman older than 75 in good health. The CDR3 sequence: CATSDSRLGANTQYF. The CDR3 DNA reads TGTGCCACCAGTGATTCCCGTCTAGGGGCAAATACGCAGTATTTT.